A selection of T cell receptor beta chains follows, all from one sample in a study of T cell responses to AZD1222 COVID-19 vaccine. TCRdb keeps only in-frame clones here, not all; method: immunoSEQ multiplex PCR. Seen here are 100,000 to 120,000 clones, about 85% observed once, and the top ten hold around 3%. The sequences come from peripheral blood, collected on day 0 of AZD1222 vaccination. These receptors originate from an adult in good health. CDR3s include the opening cysteine and the closing phenylalanine or tryptophan. D genes are given only for firm matches. Not all rows give a size; the values are once, few, many and, for expanded clones, a class.

TRBV28	14	.	TRBJ2-2	TRBD1	TGTGCCGGCTTGGGACAGGGGGTCACCGGGGAGCTGTTTTTT	CAGLGQGVTGELFF
TRBV7-2	15	once	TRBJ2-4	.	TGTGCCAGCAGCCTCCAGACCGTAGCCAAAAACATTCAGTACTTC	CASSLQTVAKNIQYF
TRBV5-5	15	.	TRBJ2-2	.	TGTGCCAGCACCTTGACAGTAACGAACACCGGGGAGCTGTTTTTT	CASTLTVTNTGELFF
TRBV5-1	16	.	TRBJ2-3	.	TGCGCCAGCAGCTTGGGCAGGGGTTTTATCACAGATACGCAGTATTTT	CASSLGRGFITDTQYF
TRBV6-6	17	.	TRBJ1-6	.	TGTGCCAGCAGTCCTTGGGTCCAAAGCTCCTATAATTCACCCCTCCACTTT	CASSPWVQSSYNSPLHF
TRBV2	16	.	TRBJ2-1	.	TGTGCCAGCAGTCCGATCGGAGGGAAGTTCTACAATGAGCAGTTCTTC	CASSPIGGKFYNEQFF
TRBV10-3	16	.	TRBJ1-1	.	TGTGCCATCAGTCCTTCATTGATGGGCGAGGGGACTGAAGCTTTCTTT	CAISPSLMGEGTEAFF
TRBV28	16	once	TRBJ2-7	TRBD1	TGTGCCAGCAGTTTTCCGACCACAGGGGGCTCCCGAGAGCAGTACTTC	CASSFPTTGGSREQYF
TRBV28	16	once	TRBJ2-3	TRBD2	TGTGCCAGCAGTTCGCCGACTAGCGGGGCCCGAGATACGCAGTATTTT	CASSSPTSGARDTQYF
TRBV27	16	.	TRBJ2-2	.	TGTGCCAGCAGTTTCTGGGATCCATCGAACACCGGGGAGCTGTTTTTT	CASSFWDPSNTGELFF
TRBV3-1/TRBV3-2	15	.	TRBJ2-3	.	TGTGCCAGCAGCCAAGGGGCAAGGCGCACAGATACGCAGTATTTT	CASSQGARRTDTQYF
TRBV4-2	15	.	TRBJ2-5	TRBD1	TGTGCCAGCAGCCAAGTGGGACAGGGTGGAGAGACCCAGTACTTC	CASSQVGQGGETQYF
TRBV11-3	14	.	TRBJ1-1	.	TGTGCCAGCAGCTTCGGGGGGCCCGGCACTGAAGCTTTCTTT	CASSFGGPGTEAFF
TRBV4-2	15	.	TRBJ2-1	.	TGTGCCAGCAGCCAAGGCGGCGCAGGAGCGGATGAGCAGTTCTTC	CASSQGGAGADEQFF
TRBV6-5	15	.	TRBJ1-2	TRBD1	TGTGCCAGCAGTTATCTGGACAGGGAAAAGGGGGGCTACACCTTC	CASSYLDREKGGYTF
TRBV5-1	18	few	TRBJ1-3	.	TGCGCCAGCAGCTTGGTATTTCAGTCCGAGTTGGTGGGAAACACCATATATTTT	CASSLVFQSELVGNTIYF
TRBV6-4	15	.	TRBJ2-1	.	TGTGCCAGCAGTGTGTTCAGGGGGGCCGAGTATGAGCAGTTCTTC	CASSVFRGAEYEQFF
TRBV29-1	11	.	TRBJ1-2	TRBD1	TGCAGCGTTGGGACAGGGGGTGGCTACACCTTC	CSVGTGGGYTF
TRBV12-3/TRBV12-4	13	.	TRBJ1-6	.	TGTGCCAGCAGTCCTCGGACCAATTCACCCCTCCACTTT	CASSPRTNSPLHF
TRBV5-6	16	.	TRBJ1-1	TRBD1	TGTGCCAGCAGCTTGGGAGCAGGGGGCTTGGGCACTGAAGCTTTCTTT	CASSLGAGGLGTEAFF
TRBV5-1	14	.	TRBJ2-7	.	TGCGCCAGCGCCATTGGCCCTCCAAGTTACGAGCAGTACTTC	CASAIGPPSYEQYF
TRBV28	14	.	TRBJ2-2	.	TGTGCCAGCAGGCCACAGGGGAACACCGGGGAGCTGTTTTTT	CASRPQGNTGELFF
TRBV11-2	14	.	TRBJ1-1	.	TGTGCCAGCAGCTTAGGGGGATTGGGAGCTGAAGCTTTCTTT	CASSLGGLGAEAFF
TRBV24-1	14	.	TRBJ1-3	.	TGTGCCACCAGTGAAGACAGATTCAGTGGCACCATATATTTT	CATSEDRFSGTIYF
TRBV27	15	.	TRBJ1-3	TRBD1	TGTGCCAGCAGTTCGAGACAGGGGGTCGGAAACACCATATATTTT	CASSSRQGVGNTIYF
TRBV30	15	.	TRBJ2-7	TRBD2	TGTGCCTGGAACCTGGGACTAGCGGGGAGCTACGAGCAGTACTTC	CAWNLGLAGSYEQYF
TRBV2	15	.	TRBJ2-2	TRBD1	TGTGCCAGCAGTCAGGGGGCTGTAGAGGCCGGGGAGCTGTTTTTT	CASSQGAVEAGELFF
TRBV9	16	.	TRBJ2-5	.	TGTGCCAGCAGCCCAGGGGTGGGGGGGTCCCCAGAGACCCAGTACTTC	CASSPGVGGSPETQYF
TRBV28	15	.	TRBJ1-2	.	TGTGCCAGCAGTCCGCGCGCCCGTGCGGGGGTGGGCTACACCTTC	CASSPRARAGVGYTF
TRBV6-2/TRBV6-3	13	few	TRBJ1-2	.	TGTGCCAGCAGCCCCCTGACCGGCGCGGGCTACACCTTC	CASSPLTGAGYTF
TRBV5-1	15	few	TRBJ1-2	.	TGCGCCAGCAGCTTGGAAGCTAACATACTCTATGGCTACACCTTC	CASSLEANILYGYTF
TRBV19	13	few	TRBJ1-5	TRBD1	TGTGCCAGTAGTTACGACAGGGATCAGCCCCAGCATTTT	CASSYDRDQPQHF
TRBV30	14	.	TRBJ1-4	.	TGTGCCTGGAGAATGAGGAACCGTAATGAAAAACTGTTTTTT	CAWRMRNRNEKLFF
TRBV7-6	16	.	TRBJ2-3	TRBD2	TGTGCCAGCAGCTTGCTTAGCGGGACCACGGCAGATACGCAGTATTTT	CASSLLSGTTADTQYF
TRBV18	16	.	TRBJ2-7	.	TGTGCCAGCTCACCAAGGCCAAGCGGAAGCTCCTACGAGCAGTACTTC	CASSPRPSGSSYEQYF
TRBV6-5	14	.	TRBJ1-4	.	TGTGCCAGCAGTCCAGGGGCGTCAAATGAAAAACTGTTTTTT	CASSPGASNEKLFF
TRBV5-1	15	once	TRBJ1-3	TRBD1	TGCGCCAGCAGCCCCCCGACAGGGACTGGAAACACCATATATTTT	CASSPPTGTGNTIYF
TRBV6-5	15	once	TRBJ1-1	TRBD1	TGTGCCAGCATTCAGAAACAGGGGGGACAAACTGAAGCTTTCTTT	CASIQKQGGQTEAFF
TRBV9	15	.	TRBJ2-6	.	TGTGCCAGCAGCTCGGTTGGGTCTGGGGCCAACGTCCTGACTTTC	CASSSVGSGANVLTF
TRBV29-1	12	.	TRBJ2-7	TRBD2	TGCAGCGTTGTTCGGGGGGTCGGTGAGCAGTACTTC	CSVVRGVGEQYF
TRBV18	17	.	TRBJ2-1	.	TGTGCCAGCTCACCACTGGCCAGCGGGTCGACCTACAATGAGCAGTTCTTC	CASSPLASGSTYNEQFF
TRBV28	12	.	TRBJ1-2	.	TGTGCCAGCAGGGGCAGGGGTTGGGGCTACACCTTC	CASRGRGWGYTF
TRBV5-1	15	few	TRBJ1-6	.	TGCGCCAGCAGCTCCAGAGGGCCGAAAGACTCACCCCTCCACTTT	CASSSRGPKDSPLHF
TRBV24-1	13	.	TRBJ1-2	.	TGTGCCACCAGTGATTTGGGGGGAACTGGCTACACCTTC	CATSDLGGTGYTF
TRBV28	16	.	TRBJ1-5	.	TGTGCCAGCACCCGCCGGCCTACGGGTAGCAATCAGCCCCAGCATTTT	CASTRRPTGSNQPQHF